This T cell receptor (beta chain) was sequenced in a study of multiple sclerosis patients with progressive multifocal leukoencephalopathy. The germline CDR1 and CDR2 sequences are MNHEY and SVGAGI. Trimming stripped 0 bases from V and 12 bases from J, with 11 bases between. This CDR3 has 13 amino acids. Repertoires were generated with immunoSEQ multiplex PCR, while TCRdb's copy carries only in-frame clones and drops some. The sample holds some 30,000 clones, 89% seen once. This clone is a singleton in its sample. Time point of the sample: before natalizumab initiation. This clonotype originated in a human donor with multiple sclerosis. This chain uses TRBV6-5 with TRBJ1-4; D remains unclear. The sample was PBMCs. CDR3 DNA sequence: TGTGCCAGCAGTTACTCCGGGGTTGGGCAACTGTTTTTT. Its protein product is CASSYSGVGQLFF.